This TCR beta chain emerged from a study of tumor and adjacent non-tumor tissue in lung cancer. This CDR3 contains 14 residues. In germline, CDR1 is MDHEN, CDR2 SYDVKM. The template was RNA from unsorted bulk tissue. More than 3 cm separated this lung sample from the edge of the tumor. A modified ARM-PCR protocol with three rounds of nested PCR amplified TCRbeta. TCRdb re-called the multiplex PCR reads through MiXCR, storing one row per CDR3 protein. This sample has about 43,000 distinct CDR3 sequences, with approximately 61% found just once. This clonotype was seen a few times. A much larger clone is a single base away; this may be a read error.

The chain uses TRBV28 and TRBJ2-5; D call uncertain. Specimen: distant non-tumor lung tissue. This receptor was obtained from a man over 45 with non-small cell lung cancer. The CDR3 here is CVSSSTVNQETQYF. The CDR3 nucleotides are TGTGTCAGCAGTTCGACGGTGAACCAAGAGACCCAGTACTTC.